This TCR beta chain derives from a study of sequential checkpoint blockade in melanoma. Turning to the study itself: Randomization was 1:1 between first-line nivolumab→ipilimumab and ipilimumab→nivolumab. Maintenance nivolumab came after either treatment sequence.

Produced via immunoSEQ multiplex PCR; TCRdb's table is partial and in-frame only. The sample has tens of thousands of clones; roughly four fifths are singletons. V trimming: 2 bases; J trimming: 3 bases; junction bases outside the gene matches: 4. The CDR3 has 15 amino acids. Germline assignment: CDR1 SNHLY and CDR2 FYNNEI. Specified treatment: randomized to nivolumab then ipilimumab (arm A) or the reverse (arm B). No patient had prior DNA-damaging chemotherapy. PBMC sorting kept live CD3+CD8+ cells without CD19 or CD56. The rearrangement links TRBV2 to TRBJ1-5, with TRBD1 identical over 7 bases. Specimen: CD8+ T cells sorted from blood (inferred from file names), collected from a patient given nivolumab and ipilimumab in sequence. This TCR was sampled from a human donor with melanoma. DNA of the CDR3: TGTGCCAGCAGTGAAAAGGGGGCGGTCAATCAGCCCCAGCATTTT. This translates into CASSEKGAVNQPQHF.